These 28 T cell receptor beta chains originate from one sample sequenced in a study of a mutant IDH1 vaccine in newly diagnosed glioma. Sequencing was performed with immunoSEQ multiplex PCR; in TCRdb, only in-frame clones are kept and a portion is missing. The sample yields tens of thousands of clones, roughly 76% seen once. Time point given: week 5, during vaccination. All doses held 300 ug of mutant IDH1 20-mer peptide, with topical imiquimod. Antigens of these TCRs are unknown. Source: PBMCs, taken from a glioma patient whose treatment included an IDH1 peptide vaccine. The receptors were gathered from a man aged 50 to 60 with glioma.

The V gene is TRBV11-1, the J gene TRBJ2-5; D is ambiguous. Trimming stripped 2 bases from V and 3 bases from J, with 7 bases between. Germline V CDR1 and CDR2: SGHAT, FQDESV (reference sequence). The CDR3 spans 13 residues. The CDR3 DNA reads TGTGCCAGCAGCTTACTTCCGAAAGAGACCCAGTACTTC. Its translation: CASSLLPKETQYF.

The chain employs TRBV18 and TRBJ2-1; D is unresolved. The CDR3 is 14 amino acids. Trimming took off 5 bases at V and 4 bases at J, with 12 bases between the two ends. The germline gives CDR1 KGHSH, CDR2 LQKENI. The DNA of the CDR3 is TGTGCCAGCTCAGCCCCCCAGGTTTACAATGAGCAGTTCTTC. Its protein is CASSAPQVYNEQFF.

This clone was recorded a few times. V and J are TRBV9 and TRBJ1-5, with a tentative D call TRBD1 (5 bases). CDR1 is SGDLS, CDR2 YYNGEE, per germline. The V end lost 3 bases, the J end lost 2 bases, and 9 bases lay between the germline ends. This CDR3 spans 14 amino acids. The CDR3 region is CASSAGTGNQPQHF. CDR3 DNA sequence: TGTGCCAGCAGCGCGGGGACGGGCAATCAGCCCCAGCATTTT.

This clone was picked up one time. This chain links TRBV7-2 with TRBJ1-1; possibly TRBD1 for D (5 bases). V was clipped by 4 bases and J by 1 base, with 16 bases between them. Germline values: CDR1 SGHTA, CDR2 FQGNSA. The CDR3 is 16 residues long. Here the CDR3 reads CASSSTPGLENTEAFF. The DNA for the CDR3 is TGTGCCAGCAGCTCAACCCCAGGGTTGGAGAACACTGAAGCTTTCTTT.

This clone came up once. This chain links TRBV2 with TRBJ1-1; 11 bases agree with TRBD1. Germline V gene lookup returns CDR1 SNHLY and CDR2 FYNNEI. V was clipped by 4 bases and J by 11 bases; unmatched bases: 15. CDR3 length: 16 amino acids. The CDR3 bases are TGTGCCAGCAGTGGCCGCGTGGGACAGGGGGTAGTAGGCGCTTTCTTT. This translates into CASSGRVGQGVVGAFF.

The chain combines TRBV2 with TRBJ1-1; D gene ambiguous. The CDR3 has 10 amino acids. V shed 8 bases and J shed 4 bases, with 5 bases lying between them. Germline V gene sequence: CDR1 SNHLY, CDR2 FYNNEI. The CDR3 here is CASSLTEAFF. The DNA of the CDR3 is TGTGCCAGCTCTCTCACTGAAGCTTTCTTT.

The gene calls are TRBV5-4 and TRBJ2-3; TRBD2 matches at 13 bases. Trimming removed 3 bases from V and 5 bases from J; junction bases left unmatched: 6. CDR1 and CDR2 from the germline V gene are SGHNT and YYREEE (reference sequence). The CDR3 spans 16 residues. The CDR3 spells CASSSRTSGSQDTQYF. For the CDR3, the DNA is TGTGCCAGCAGCTCTCGGACTAGCGGGAGTCAAGATACGCAGTATTTT.

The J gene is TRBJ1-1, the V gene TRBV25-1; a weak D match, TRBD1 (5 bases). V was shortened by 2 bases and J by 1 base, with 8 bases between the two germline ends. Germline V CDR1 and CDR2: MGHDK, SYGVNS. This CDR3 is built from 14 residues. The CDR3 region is CASSEGAQNTEAFF. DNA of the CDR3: TGTGCCAGCAGTGAAGGGGCACAGAACACTGAAGCTTTCTTT.

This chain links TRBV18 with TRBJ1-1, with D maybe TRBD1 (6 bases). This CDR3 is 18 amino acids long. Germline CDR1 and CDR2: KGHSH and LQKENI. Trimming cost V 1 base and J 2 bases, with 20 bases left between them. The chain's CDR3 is CASSPLEIQGGGNTEAFF. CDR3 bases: TGTGCCAGCTCACCACTGGAAATACAGGGAGGAGGTAACACTGAAGCTTTCTTT.

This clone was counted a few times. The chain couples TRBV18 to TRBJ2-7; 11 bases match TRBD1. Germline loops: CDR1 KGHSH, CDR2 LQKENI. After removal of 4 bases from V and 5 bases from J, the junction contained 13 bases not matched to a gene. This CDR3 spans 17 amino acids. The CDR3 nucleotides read TGTGCCAGCTCACTCTCTTCACCGGGACAGGGGGGGGACGAGCAGTACTTC. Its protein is CASSLSSPGQGGDEQYF.

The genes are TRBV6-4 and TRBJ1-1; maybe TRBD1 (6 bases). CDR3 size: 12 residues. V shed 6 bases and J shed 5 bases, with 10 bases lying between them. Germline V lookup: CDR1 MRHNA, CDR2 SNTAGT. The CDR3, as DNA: TGTGCCAGCAGGGGCCAGGGGACTGAAGCTTTCTTT. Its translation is CASRGQGTEAFF.

CDR3 nucleotide sequence: TGCGCCAGCAGCCAAGACGGGATATCACCCCTCCACTTT. Amino acid sequence: CASSQDGISPLHF. The chain has TRBV4-3 and TRBJ1-6, with D hard to call. CDR1 and CDR2 (germline): LGHNA, YSLEER. There are 13 residues in the CDR3. The germline V and J ends were trimmed by 0 bases and 10 bases, with 7 bases remaining between them.

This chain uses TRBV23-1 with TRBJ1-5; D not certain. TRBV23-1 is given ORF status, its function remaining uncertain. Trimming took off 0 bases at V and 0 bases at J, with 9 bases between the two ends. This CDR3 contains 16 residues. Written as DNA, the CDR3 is TGCGCCAGCAGTCAATCGTGGGATTGTAGCAATCAGCCCCAGCATTTT. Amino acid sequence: CASSQSWDCSNQPQHF.

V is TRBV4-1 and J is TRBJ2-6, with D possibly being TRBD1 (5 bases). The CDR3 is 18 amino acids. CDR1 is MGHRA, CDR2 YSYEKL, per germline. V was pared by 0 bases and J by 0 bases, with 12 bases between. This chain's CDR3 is CASSQDRGEYSGANVLTF. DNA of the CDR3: TGCGCCAGCAGCCAAGATAGGGGCGAGTACTCTGGGGCCAACGTCCTGACTTTC.

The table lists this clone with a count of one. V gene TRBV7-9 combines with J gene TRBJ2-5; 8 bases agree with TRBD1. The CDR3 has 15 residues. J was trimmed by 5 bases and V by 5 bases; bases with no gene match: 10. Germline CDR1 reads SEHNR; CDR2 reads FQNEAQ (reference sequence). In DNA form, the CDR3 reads TGTGCCAGCAGCCTTTGGACAGGGAGTTCGGAGACCCAGTACTTC. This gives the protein CASSLWTGSSETQYF.

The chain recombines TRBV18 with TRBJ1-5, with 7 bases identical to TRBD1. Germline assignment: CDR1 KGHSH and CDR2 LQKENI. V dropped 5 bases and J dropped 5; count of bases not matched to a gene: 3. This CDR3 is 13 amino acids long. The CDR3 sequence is CASSSGTDQPQHF. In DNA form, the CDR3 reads TGTGCCAGCTCATCCGGGACAGATCAGCCCCAGCATTTT.

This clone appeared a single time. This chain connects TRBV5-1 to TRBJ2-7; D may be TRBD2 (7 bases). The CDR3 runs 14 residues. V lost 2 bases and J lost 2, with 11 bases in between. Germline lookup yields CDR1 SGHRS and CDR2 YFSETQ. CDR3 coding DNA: TGCGCCAGCAGCTTAGGGGGGGCGGCCTACGAGCAGTACTTC. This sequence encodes CASSLGGAAYEQYF.

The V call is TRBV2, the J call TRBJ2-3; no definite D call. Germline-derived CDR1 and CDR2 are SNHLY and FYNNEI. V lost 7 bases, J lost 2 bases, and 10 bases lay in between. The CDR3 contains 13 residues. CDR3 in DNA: TGTGCCAGCAACGGCGGATCCACAGATACGCAGTATTTT. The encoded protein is CASNGGSTDTQYF.

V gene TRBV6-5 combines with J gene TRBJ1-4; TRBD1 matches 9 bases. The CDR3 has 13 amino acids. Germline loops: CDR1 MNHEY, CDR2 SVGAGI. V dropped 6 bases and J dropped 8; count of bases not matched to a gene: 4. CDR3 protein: CASSRDRAEKLFF. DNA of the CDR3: TGTGCCAGCAGCCGGGACAGGGCCGAAAAACTGTTTTTT.

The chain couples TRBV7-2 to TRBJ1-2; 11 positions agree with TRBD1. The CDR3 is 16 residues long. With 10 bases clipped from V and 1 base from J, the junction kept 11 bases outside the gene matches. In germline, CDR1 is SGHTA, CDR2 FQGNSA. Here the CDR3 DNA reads TGTGCCATCACCGGAGCGGGGACAGGGGGTAACTATGGCTACACCTTC. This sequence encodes CAITGAGTGGNYGYTF.

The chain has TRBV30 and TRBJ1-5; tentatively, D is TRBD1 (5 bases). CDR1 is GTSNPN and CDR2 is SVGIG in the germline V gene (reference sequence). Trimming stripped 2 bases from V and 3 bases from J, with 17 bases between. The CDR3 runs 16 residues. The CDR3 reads CAWSRSAGGSNQPQHF. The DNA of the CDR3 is TGTGCCTGGAGTAGGTCAGCGGGGGGGTCCAATCAGCCCCAGCATTTT.

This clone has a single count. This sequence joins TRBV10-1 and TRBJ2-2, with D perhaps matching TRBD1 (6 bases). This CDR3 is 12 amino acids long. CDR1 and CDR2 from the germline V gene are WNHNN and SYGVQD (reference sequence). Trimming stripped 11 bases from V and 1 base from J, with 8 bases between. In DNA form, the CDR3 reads TGCGCCGAACAGGGGAACACCGGGGAGCTGTTTTTT. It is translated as CAEQGNTGELFF.

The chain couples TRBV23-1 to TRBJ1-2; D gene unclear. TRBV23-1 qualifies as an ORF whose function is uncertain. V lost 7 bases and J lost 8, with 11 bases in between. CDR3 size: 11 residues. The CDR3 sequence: CASNLEYGYTF. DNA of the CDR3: TGCGCCAGCAACCTAGAGTACGGCTACACCTTC.

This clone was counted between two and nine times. CDR3 coding DNA: TGTGCCAGTAGTCCCAAGGCGCGACAGCCCCAGCATTTT. The encoded protein is CASSPKARQPQHF. V usage is TRBV19 and J usage is TRBJ1-5; D is unclear. The CDR3 sequence is 13 residues long. Looked up from germline, CDR1 is LNHDA and CDR2 is SQIVND (reference sequence). V was cut by 5 bases and J by 7 bases, with 12 bases left in between.

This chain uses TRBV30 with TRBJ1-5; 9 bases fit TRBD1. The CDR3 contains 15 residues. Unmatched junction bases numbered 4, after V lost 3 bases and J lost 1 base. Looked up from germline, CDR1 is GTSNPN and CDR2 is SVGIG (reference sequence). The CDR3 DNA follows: TGTGCCTGGAGGCTACAGGGGGCCAGCAATCAGCCCCAGCATTTT. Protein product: CAWRLQGASNQPQHF.

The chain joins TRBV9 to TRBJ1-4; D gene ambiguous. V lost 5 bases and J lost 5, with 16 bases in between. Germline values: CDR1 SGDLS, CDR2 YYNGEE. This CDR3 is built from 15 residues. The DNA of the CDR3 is TGTGCCAGCAGTTTTGGGGTCGCCCCAAATGAAAAACTGTTTTTT. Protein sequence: CASSFGVAPNEKLFF.

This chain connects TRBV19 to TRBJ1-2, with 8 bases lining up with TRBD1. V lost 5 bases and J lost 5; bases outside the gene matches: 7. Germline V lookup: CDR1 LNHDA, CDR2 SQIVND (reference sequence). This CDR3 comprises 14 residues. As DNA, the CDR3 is TGTGCCAGTAGTCCAGGGGGCGCTGGTTATGGCTACACCTTC. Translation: CASSPGGAGYGYTF.

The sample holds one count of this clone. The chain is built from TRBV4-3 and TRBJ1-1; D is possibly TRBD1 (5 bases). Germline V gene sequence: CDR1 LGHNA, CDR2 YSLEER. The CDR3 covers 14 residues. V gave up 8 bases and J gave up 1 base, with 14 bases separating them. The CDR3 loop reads CASGTWGENTEAFF. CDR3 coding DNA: TGCGCCAGCGGCACCTGGGGGGAGAACACTGAAGCTTTCTTT.